This T cell receptor (beta chain) was identified during a study of Ad26.COV2.S vaccination and SARS-CoV-2 variants (dated by TCRdb to the early 2020s). Context from the whole study: Donors in the vaccine arm were drawn from COV1001, a phase I-IIa trial of Ad26.COV2.S in healthy adults that was multicentre, randomized, double-blind and placebo-controlled. Throughout the experiments and outcome assessment, investigators stayed blinded to trial group allocation. Ad26.COV2.S was administered intramuscularly at a dose of 5x10^10 or 1x10^11 viral particles, either as one shot or as two shots given 56 days apart. A total of around 32 samples were included in the TCR-sequenced set, comprising about 20 Ad26.COV2.S vaccine recipients, 5 placebo recipients and 8 SARS-CoV-2 convalescent individuals. The specificity and breadth of SARS-CoV-2-reactive T cell receptors after Ad26.COV2.S vaccination were assessed by TCRbeta repertoire sequencing. Trial participants were randomized into five groups of five, in which low-dose or high-dose Ad26.COV2.S was given once or twice, or placebo was given on both occasions.

In the case of this clone: The antigen it binds to is not known. It has no much larger one-base neighbor in the sample; base qualities were not kept.

The immunoSEQ Assay was the method used to sequence TCRbeta CDR3 regions. After extraction, genomic DNA underwent amplification by bias-controlled multiplex PCR, followed by high-throughput sequencing. Processing in the source paper ran as follows. To quantify the absolute abundance of every unique TCRbeta CDR3 region, sequences were collapsed and filtered. T cell fraction was estimated by normalizing TCRbeta template counts to usable DNA, which was measured by amplifying reference genes present in all nucleated cells. Repertoire TCRs were annotated as SARS-CoV-2-specific when V gene, CDR3 amino acid sequence and J gene were exactly matched to a known reactive TCR set. The reference SARS-CoV-2 TCR set came from MIRA and was filtered for enrichment in COVID-19-positive ImmuneCODE repertoires, removing public or cross-reactive TCRs. Based on the MIRA antigens, annotated TCRs were further analysed at the level of specific ORF or position within ORF. Breadth was defined as annotated unique rearrangements over total unique productive rearrangements; depth was the summed frequency of those rearrangements. Two-sided Wilcoxon rank-sum tests were used to compare TCR breadth between groups. Entries here come from immuneACCESS through TCRdb and include only in-frame sequences with V and J called. Some clones fail to appear in such tables; in the studies checked, an unresolved V gene covers under half of the shortfall, and the cause of the remainder is unknown. V and J calls and clone size follow that table, whereas D and trimming were derived from the DNA. The sample has roughly 680,000 clones on record, around 89% of them singletons. The ten largest clones add up to over 1.3% of the sample.

The CDR3 contains 15 residues, cysteine and phenylalanine counted. CDR3 DNA is the only sequence kept; it has 45 bases, read in frame from the first base. CDR1 and CDR2 are read off the germline V gene (reference sequence) as LGHDT and YNNKEL. The V end loses 1 base and the J end loses 6 bases, and a stretch of 13 bases separates them. Read against the paper, the sample's treatment or condition label means: 15 to 20 received Ad26.COV2.S at low or high dose, single or two shots; about 5 received placebo; per-sample allocation not given. For vaccine and placebo recipients, the sequenced repertoires came from samples collected on day 63 after the first injection. In Cohort 1b, roughly 25 adults aged 18-55 years were enrolled at a single site in Boston, USA, between 29 July and 7 August 2020. As a vaccine, Ad26.COV2.S was a replication-incompetent adenovirus type 26 vector that expressed a prefusion-stabilized SARS-CoV-2 spike protein derived from the original Wuhan strain.

On the study overall, not on this receptor specifically: Higher spike-specific TCR breadth was observed in Ad26.COV2.S recipients than in placebo recipients (P = 0.0014). Substantial breadth of spike-specific CD8+ and CD4+ T cell responses was reported after vaccination. The authors noted that total T cell responses may have been underestimated by the TCR breadth and depth analyses. Vaccine and placebo recipients had comparable non-spike TCR breadth, which fits with the vaccine containing only spike. The study lacked the statistical power to compare responses across vaccine doses or regimens.

The starting material was peripheral blood, obtained in a trial of Ad26.COV2.S vaccine versus placebo. The TCR comes from a person aged 18 to 59 who received the Ad26.COV2.S COVID-19 vaccine or a placebo. The sequence joins TRBV3-1 (or the pseudogene TRBV3-2) to TRBJ2-1; the D segment could be TRBD2, given 6 matching bases. CDR3 protein: CASSQAPTSSNEQFF. The sequenced DNA: TGTGCCAGCAGCCAAGCCCCAACTAGCAGCAATGAGCAGTTCTTC.